This T cell receptor beta chain was captured in a study of shared clonotypes between healthy human individuals. Study findings and constraints: Across a handful of donors, naive CD4 shared 4.5% to 6%, naive CD8 more than 3%, memory CD4 2% to 2.5%, memory CD8 about 0.4%.

V was trimmed by 4 bases and J by 5 bases, leaving 22 bases between them. From germline, CDR1 is SGHRS and CDR2 YFSETQ. The CDR3 length is 16 residues. Deep-level settings were used for running the assay. Genomic DNA from each subset was divided evenly over several immunoSEQ plates. The method was immunoSEQ multiplex PCR; TCRdb's version includes in-frame clones alone and lacks a portion of them. Among roughly 2.5 million clones listed, about 92% were seen once. As to this clone: The antigen remains unidentified.

The sample was naive CD4+ T cells sorted from blood. Indicated subset: CD45RA+ positively selected. The chain couples TRBV5-1 to TRBJ2-7, with D maybe TRBD2 (5 bases). The sequence was obtained from a man younger than 30 in good health. The CDR3 sequence is CASSIGSGLVRDEQYF. For the CDR3, the DNA is TGCGCCAGCAGCATTGGGTCGGGGTTAGTGCGGGACGAGCAGTACTTC.